The 10 T cell receptor beta chains below come from one sample, sequenced in a study of T cell changes during pregnancy in multiple sclerosis. Clones were sequenced by immunoSEQ multiplex PCR, and TCRdb holds only the in-frame ones, with some missing. The sample has about 50,000 clones; around 92% are singletons. Sequencing used CD8+ T cells from peripheral blood mononuclear cells, obtained after pregnancy. The receptors were gathered from a female donor with multiple sclerosis, enrolled in a pregnancy study.

The chain links TRBV12-1 to TRBJ2-5; the D call of TRBD2 is as the table states it, not checked on the DNA. TRBV12-1 has pseudogene status. The CDR3 consists of 17 residues. CDR3 nucleotides: TGTGCCAGCAGCTTTGCCCGTCCCGGTTTTGTTCGAGAGACCCAGTACTTC. This sequence encodes CASSFARPGFVRETQYF.

This chain joins TRBV7-2 and TRBJ2-1; 10 nucleotides line up with TRBD1. The J segment lost 0 bases and the V segment lost 3 bases, leaving 2 bases of the junction unmatched. CDR1 is SGHTA, CDR2 FQGNSA, per germline. The CDR3 totals 16 residues. The CDR3 DNA reads as TGTGCCAGCAGCTTTCGACAGGGGGCCTCCTACAATGAGCAGTTCTTC. Protein product: CASSFRQGASYNEQFF.

The genes are TRBV5-1 and TRBJ2-3, with D unclear. Trimming removed 3 bases at V and 1 base at J, with 12 bases between. There are 15 residues in the CDR3. Germline V gives CDR1 SGHRS, CDR2 YFSETQ. This CDR3 reads CASSWPGRGTDTQYF. The DNA of the CDR3 is TGCGCCAGCAGCTGGCCTGGCCGGGGCACAGATACGCAGTATTTT.

The chain joins TRBV7-6 to TRBJ2-5, with a possible D match to TRBD1 (6 bases). Germline V gene lookup returns CDR1 SGHVS and CDR2 FNYEAQ. V was shortened by 3 bases and J by 5 bases, with 16 bases between the two germline ends. The CDR3 spans 15 residues. CDR3 sequence (DNA): TGTGCCAGCAGCTTTGGGGCAGGGGCAGCGGAGACCCAGTACTTC. It is translated as CASSFGAGAAETQYF.

This chain connects TRBV21-1 to TRBJ1-5; the table's D gene call, TRBD1, was not cross checked with the DNA. TRBV21-1 is tagged as a pseudogene. The CDR3 has 15 residues. CDR3 loop: CASSKLQVDLGPQHF. CDR3 nucleotides: TGTGCCAGCAGCAAACTCCAGGTAGATTTAGGGCCCCAGCATTTT.

This sequence joins TRBV9 and TRBJ2-7; TRBD2 aligns across 9 bases. Trimming took 3 bases from V and 1 from J; bases not matched to a gene: 5. The CDR3 has 15 amino acids. Germline V gives CDR1 SGDLS, CDR2 YYNGEE. CDR3 coding DNA: TGTGCCAGCAGCGAGGGTAGCGGGGGTTCCTACGAGCAGTACTTC. This codes for CASSEGSGGSYEQYF.

The CDR3 sequence is CASSEASGGFPYEQYF. CDR3 DNA sequence: TGTGCCAGCAGTGAAGCTAGCGGGGGGTTTCCCTACGAGCAGTACTTC. The rearrangement joins TRBV6-4 to TRBJ2-7, with 11 bases fitting TRBD2. CDR1 and CDR2 from the germline V gene are MRHNA and SNTAGT. The CDR3 sequence is 16 residues long. Trimming at V came to 3 bases and at J to 2 bases, leaving 6 bases not matched to a gene.

The J gene is TRBJ2-5, the V gene TRBV5-4, with 10 positions matching TRBD2. The CDR3 is made up of 16 amino acids. CDR1 and CDR2 (germline): SGHNT, YYREEE (reference sequence). The trim removed 5 bases at V and 7 bases at J, leaving 14 bases unmatched. CDR3 DNA sequence: TGTGCCAGCAGTTCCCCTAGCGGGGGTATCCTGGGGACCCAGTACTTC. It encodes CASSSPSGGILGTQYF.

This clone has just a few counts. This rearrangement joins TRBV6-1 to TRBJ1-1; D is uncertain. In germline, CDR1 is MNHNS, CDR2 SASEGT. This CDR3 comprises 15 residues. Trimming pared 1 base from V and 0 bases from J, leaving 9 bases between. CDR3 residues: CASSEENRLNTEAFF. The CDR3 nucleotides are TGTGCCAGCAGTGAAGAAAACAGATTGAACACTGAAGCTTTCTTT.

The rearrangement uses TRBV5-1 and TRBJ1-4; perhaps TRBD1 as D (6 bases). This CDR3 region has 13 residues. V dropped 1 base and J dropped 7 bases, with 8 bases sitting between them. Looked up from germline, CDR1 is SGHRS and CDR2 is YFSETQ. CDR3 region: CASSLTRGEKLFF. CDR3 nucleotides: TGCGCCAGCAGCTTGACCAGGGGTGAAAAACTGTTTTTT. Drawing the rest from reference TRBV5-1 and TRBJ1-4, the complete variable domain is KAGVTQTPRYLIKTRGQQVTLSCSPISGHRSVSWYQQTPGQGLQFLFEYFSETQRNKGNFPGRFSGRQFSNSRSEMNVSTLELGDSALYLCASSLTRGEKLFFGSGTQLSVL.